Following are 17 T cell receptor beta chains from one sample sequenced in a study of CD8 T cells in Susac syndrome. RNA amounts of about 0.5 to 1 ug underwent reverse transcription with random hexamers. One entry per CDR3 protein results from TCRdb running MiXCR on the immunoSEQ multiplex PCR reads. The sample consists of 150,000 to 200,000 distinct CDR3 sequences, 95% of them appearing once. Sequencing was performed on CD8+ T cells from PBMCs. The receptors were sampled from a human donor with Susac syndrome.

This chain connects TRBV4-1 to TRBJ1-1; no firm D call. Trimming stripped 1 base from V and 3 bases from J, with 9 bases between. Germline assignment: CDR1 MGHRA and CDR2 YSYEKL. This CDR3 is built from 14 residues. The CDR3 loop reads CASSQGLRDTEAFF. The CDR3 DNA follows: TGCGCCAGCAGCCAAGGATTGAGGGACACTGAAGCTTTCTTT.

J is TRBJ2-7 and V is TRBV6-5; a weak D match, TRBD2 (5 bases). Per germline, CDR1 MNHEY and CDR2 SVGAGI. V dropped 6 bases and J dropped 3 bases, with 18 bases sitting between them. This CDR3 has 15 residues. CDR3 amino acids: CASRGPGEGVYEQYF. CDR3 sequence (DNA): TGTGCCAGCAGAGGACCCGGGGAAGGAGTCTACGAGCAGTACTTC.

The rearrangement uses TRBV20-1 and TRBJ2-7; 7 positions agree with TRBD1. The V gene's germline CDR1 is DFQATT and CDR2 SNEGSKA (reference sequence). CDR3 length: 14 amino acids. V gave up 2 bases and J gave up 3 bases; unmatched junction bases: 7. This chain's CDR3 is CSARLDRSFYEQYF. The CDR3 coding sequence is TGCAGTGCTAGACTGGACAGGTCCTTCTACGAGCAGTACTTC.

V and J are TRBV9 and TRBJ1-5; TRBD1 agrees at 8 bases. Germline V CDR1 and CDR2: SGDLS, YYNGEE. The CDR3 loop spans 15 amino acids. After removal of 3 bases from V and 0 bases from J, the junction contained 2 bases not matched to a gene. Here the CDR3 reads CASSGQGYSNQPQHF. CDR3 DNA: TGTGCCAGCAGCGGACAGGGGTATAGCAATCAGCCCCAGCATTTT.

This clonotype came up once. The CDR3 nucleotides read TGTGCCAGCCAGAGAATGTGGAATGAAAAACTGTTTTTT. Translated, it gives CASQRMWNEKLFF. The chain links TRBV28 to TRBJ1-4; D is unresolved. The V and J ends lost 8 bases and 5 bases respectively, with 12 bases between them. This CDR3 is built from 13 residues. CDR1 and CDR2 from the germline V gene are MDHEN and SYDVKM.

The rearrangement joins TRBV12-3 or TRBV12-4 to TRBJ2-3; 9 bases map to TRBD2. V trimming: 6 bases; J trimming: 0 bases; junction bases outside the gene matches: 10. CDR3 size: 17 residues. CDR3 sequence reads: CASSRKLAGASTDTQYF. The CDR3 coding sequence is TGTGCCAGCAGCCGCAAACTAGCGGGTGCTAGCACAGATACGCAGTATTTT.

This clonotype was seen a single time. The chain recombines TRBV11-2 with TRBJ2-1, with 11 bases aligning to TRBD2. CDR3 length: 15 residues. Looked up from germline, CDR1 is SGHAT and CDR2 is FQNNGV. V trimming: 3 bases; J trimming: 8 bases; junction bases outside the gene matches: 6. The CDR3 DNA follows: TGTGCCAGCAGCTTCCTAGCGGGAGGAGGAGATGAGCAGTTCTTC. It translates to CASSFLAGGGDEQFF. The full variable domain, in which reference TRBV11-2 and TRBJ2-1 provide the parts outside the CDR3, is EAGVAQSPRYKIIEKRQSVAFWCNPISGHATLYWYQQILGQGPKLLIQFQNNGVVDDSQLPKDRFSAERLKGVDSTLKIQPAKLEDSAVYLCASSFLAGGGDEQFFGPGTRLTVL.

The chain is built from TRBV2 and TRBJ1-3; no definite D call. Trimming removed 10 bases at V and 5 bases at J, with 9 bases between. Germline V gives CDR1 SNHLY, CDR2 FYNNEI. This CDR3 comprises 11 residues. CDR3: CANKHRNTIYF. The CDR3 DNA is TGTGCCAACAAGCACCGAAACACCATATATTTT.

This chain connects TRBV19 to TRBJ2-7; D not certain. V was clipped by 2 bases and J by 7 bases, with 18 bases between them. Germline V lookup: CDR1 LNHDA, CDR2 SQIVND (reference sequence). There are 15 residues in the CDR3. The DNA of the CDR3 is TGTGCCAGTAGTATATCGACGGTGACCTACTTAGAGCAGTACTTC. As protein: CASSISTVTYLEQYF.

The table lists this clonotype with a count of one. This chain joins TRBV7-6 and TRBJ2-7; a weak D match, TRBD1 (6 bases). The germline gives CDR1 SGHVS, CDR2 FNYEAQ. The CDR3 runs 16 residues. Between the trimmed V and J ends, which lost 4 bases and 9 bases, there was a span of 25 bases. The CDR3 is CASSSGRGAGEFAQYF. CDR3 bases: TGTGCCAGCAGCTCAGGCAGGGGCGCAGGGGAGTTCGCGCAGTACTTC.

This chain joins TRBV25-1 and TRBJ1-2; D is unresolved. The V gene lost 1 base and the J gene lost 8 bases, with 17 bases spanning the gap. The CDR3 totals 15 residues. Germline V gene sequence: CDR1 MGHDK, CDR2 SYGVNS. The CDR3 DNA sequence: TGTGCCAGCAGTGAATCAGCAAAGGGAACGAAGGGCTACACCTTC. It specifies CASSESAKGTKGYTF.

The chain is built from TRBV11-2 and TRBJ2-5; TRBD1 matches at 10 bases. This CDR3 spans 14 amino acids. V lost 6 bases and J lost 5; bases outside the gene matches: 6. In germline, CDR1 is SGHAT, CDR2 FQNNGV. CDR3 in DNA: TGTGCCAGCAGGGGACAGGGGTTTTCGGAGACCCAGTACTTC. This encodes CASRGQGFSETQYF.

J is TRBJ1-5 and V is TRBV2, with D possibly being TRBD1 (6 bases). Deletions cut 3 bases from V and 4 bases from J, with 10 bases between. This CDR3 is built from 14 residues. In germline, CDR1 is SNHLY, CDR2 FYNNEI. The CDR3 is CASSEQGPNQPQHF. CDR3 DNA sequence: TGTGCCAGCAGTGAGCAGGGGCCGAATCAGCCCCAGCATTTT.

The J gene is TRBJ2-2, the V gene TRBV28; 9 nucleotides line up with TRBD2. The CDR3 is 16 residues long. Trimming at V came to 6 bases and at J to 5 bases, leaving 10 bases not matched to a gene. The V gene's germline CDR1 is MDHEN and CDR2 SYDVKM. The CDR3 region has the DNA TGTGCCAGCAGGAATGGCTTCGCGGGAGGGACCGGGGAGCTGTTTTTT. The encoded protein is CASRNGFAGGTGELFF.

The chain is built from TRBV12-5 and TRBJ2-1; TRBD2 agrees at 10 bases. The CDR3 has 15 residues. After removal of 0 bases from V and 8 bases from J, the junction contained 4 bases not matched to a gene. The germline V gene has CDR1 LGHNT and CDR2 FRNRAP. In DNA form, the CDR3 reads TGTGCTAGTGGTTTGGTAACTAGCGGGGTCGATGAGCAGTTCTTC. Residues: CASGLVTSGVDEQFF.

This clonotype was observed once. The CDR3 here is CASSYRGVQQYF. In DNA form, the CDR3 reads TGTGCCAGCAGTTACCGCGGGGTGCAGCAGTACTTC. The chain combines TRBV6-5 with TRBJ2-7; the D gene is possibly TRBD2 (6 bases). Trimming left V 2 bases short and J 8 bases short, with 10 bases between. CDR1 is MNHEY and CDR2 is SVGAGI in the germline V gene. This CDR3 region has 12 residues.

This clonotype was picked up one time. The chain is built from TRBV4-1 and TRBJ2-3, with 10 bases lining up with TRBD2. Germline trimming cut 3 bases from V and 3 bases from J; bases unmatched to any gene: 6. Germline loops: CDR1 MGHRA, CDR2 YSYEKL. The CDR3 length is 16 residues. The CDR3 reads CASSQQAGGSTDTQYF. DNA of the CDR3: TGCGCCAGCAGCCAGCAAGCGGGGGGGTCGACAGATACGCAGTATTTT.